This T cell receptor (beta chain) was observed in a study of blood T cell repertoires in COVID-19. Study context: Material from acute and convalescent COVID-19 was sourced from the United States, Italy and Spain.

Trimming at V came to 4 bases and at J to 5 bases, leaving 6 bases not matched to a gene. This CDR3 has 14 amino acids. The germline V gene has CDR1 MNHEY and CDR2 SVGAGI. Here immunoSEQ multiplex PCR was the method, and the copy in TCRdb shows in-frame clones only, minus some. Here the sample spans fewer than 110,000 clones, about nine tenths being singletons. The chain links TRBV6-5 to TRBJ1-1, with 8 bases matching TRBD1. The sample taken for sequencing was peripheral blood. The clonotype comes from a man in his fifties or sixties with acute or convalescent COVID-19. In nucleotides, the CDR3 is TGTGCCAGCAGTTCCCAGGGGGCGAGAACTGAAGCTTTCTTT. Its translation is CASSSQGARTEAFF.